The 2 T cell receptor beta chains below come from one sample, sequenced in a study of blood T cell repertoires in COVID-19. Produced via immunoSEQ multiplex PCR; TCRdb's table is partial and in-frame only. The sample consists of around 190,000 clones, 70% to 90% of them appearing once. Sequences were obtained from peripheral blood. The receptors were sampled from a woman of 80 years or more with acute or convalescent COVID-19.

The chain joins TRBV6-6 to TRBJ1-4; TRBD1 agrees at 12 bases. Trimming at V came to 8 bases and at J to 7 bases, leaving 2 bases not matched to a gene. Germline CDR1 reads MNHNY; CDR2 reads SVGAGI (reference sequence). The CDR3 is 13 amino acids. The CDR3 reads CASRDRGLEKLFF. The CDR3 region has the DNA TGTGCCAGCCGGGACAGGGGGCTTGAAAAACTGTTTTTT.

The CDR3 region is CSARLIEKLFF. The CDR3 DNA follows: TGCAGTGCTAGACTAATAGAAAAACTGTTTTTT. This chain connects TRBV20-1 to TRBJ1-4; D is ambiguous. Germline CDR1 is DFQATT and CDR2 is SNEGSKA (reference sequence). The V end was cut by 2 bases, the J end by 8 bases, with 6 bases between. CDR3 length: 11 amino acids.